Listed here are 24 T cell receptor beta chains from one sample, sequenced in a study of control samples from healthy donors and cancer patients. Profiled with immunoSEQ multiplex PCR; TCRdb holds only in-frame clones, not every one. The table includes about 160,000 clones, more than 85% detected once. Source material: blood. These receptors all stem from a woman in her twenties or thirties in good health.

J is TRBJ1-4 and V is TRBV27, with D perhaps TRBD1 (5 bases). In germline, CDR1 is MNHEY, CDR2 SMNVEV (reference sequence). Trimming took 5 bases from V and 6 from J, leaving 16 bases between them. This CDR3 contains 15 residues. Here the CDR3 reads CASSPHALGDEKLFF. In nucleotides, the CDR3 is TGTGCCAGCAGTCCCCACGCCTTAGGGGATGAAAAACTGTTTTTT.

This chain connects TRBV7-9 to TRBJ2-1, with 10 bases identical to TRBD1. The germline gives CDR1 SEHNR, CDR2 FQNEAQ (reference sequence). The CDR3 has 16 residues. Trimming took 5 bases from V and 0 from J; bases not matched to a gene: 4. The CDR3 loop is CASSADRGSSYNEQFF. The CDR3 nucleotides read TGTGCCAGCAGCGCGGACAGGGGGAGCTCCTACAATGAGCAGTTCTTC.

This chain joins TRBV18 and TRBJ1-6; 9 bases align to TRBD1. V was clipped by 1 base and J by 7 bases; unmatched bases: 2. Germline V gene sequence: CDR1 KGHSH, CDR2 LQKENI. The CDR3 extends over 15 amino acids. The CDR3 DNA reads TGTGCCAGCTCACCACTGGACAGGGGCAATTCACCCCTCCACTTT. Its translation is CASSPLDRGNSPLHF.

V usage is TRBV7-9 and J usage is TRBJ1-4; D not certain. V shed 0 bases and J shed 8 bases, with 10 bases lying between them. The CDR3 loop spans 14 amino acids. Germline-derived CDR1 and CDR2 are SEHNR and FQNEAQ (reference sequence). The CDR3 protein is CASSLASGSEKLFF. CDR3 coding DNA: TGTGCCAGCAGCTTAGCCTCCGGGAGCGAAAAACTGTTTTTT.

DNA of the CDR3: TGTGCCAGCAGCTCGATAAGGGACAGCGCGAACACCGGGGAGCTGTTTTTT. It translates to CASSSIRDSANTGELFF. The chain uses TRBV7-8 and TRBJ2-2; TRBD1 aligns across 7 bases. CDR1 and CDR2 (germline): SGHVS, FQNEAQ. CDR3 size: 17 residues. Unmatched junction bases numbered 8, after V lost 4 bases and J lost 0 bases.

This chain links TRBV28 with TRBJ1-2; TRBD1 might be the D (6 bases). This CDR3 spans 13 amino acids. Germline assignment: CDR1 MDHEN and CDR2 SYDVKM. V lost 5 bases, J lost 9 bases, and 16 bases lay in between. The CDR3 protein is CASSPSDSWSYTF. CDR3 DNA: TGTGCCAGCAGTCCTTCGGACAGTTGGAGCTACACCTTC.

V and J are TRBV4-1 and TRBJ1-1; unclear D gene. V was pared by 4 bases and J by 0 bases, with 18 bases between. The CDR3 contains 17 residues. Germline V gives CDR1 MGHRA, CDR2 YSYEKL. CDR3 amino acids: CASSRLGPDGMNTEAFF. The CDR3 DNA reads TGCGCCAGCAGCCGCCTCGGGCCCGACGGCATGAACACTGAAGCTTTCTTT.

The chain is built from TRBV2 and TRBJ1-5; tentative D call: TRBD1 (5 bases). The germline gives CDR1 SNHLY, CDR2 FYNNEI. Trimming removed 4 bases at V and 3 bases at J, with 7 bases between. The CDR3 runs to 13 residues. DNA for the CDR3: TGTGCCAGCAGTGGGGGCCCCAATCAGCCCCAGCATTTT. Amino acid sequence: CASSGGPNQPQHF.

The CDR3 DNA reads TGTGCCAGCAGCCATATACTCTTTAGGGGATCTAGCGGGAGGACCAATGAGCAGTTCTTC. Protein: CASSHILFRGSSGRTNEQFF. V is TRBV3-1 (or the pseudogene TRBV3-2) and J is TRBJ2-1; 11 bases match TRBD2. Germline V gene data show CDR1 as LGHDT and CDR2 as YNNKEL (reference sequence). The ends lost 3 bases at V and 6 bases at J; junction bases unmatched: 19. The CDR3 is 20 residues long.

The rearrangement links TRBV15 to TRBJ2-7; TRBD1 matches 7 bases. CDR1 LNHNV and CDR2 YYDKDF come from the germline V gene (reference sequence). The CDR3 is 15 residues long. After removal of 2 bases from V and 6 bases from J, the junction contained 10 bases not matched to a gene. CDR3 region: CATSRRQGVSAEQYF. The CDR3 DNA is TGTGCCACCAGCAGACGTCAGGGGGTTTCTGCCGAGCAGTACTTC.

V usage is TRBV4-1 and J usage is TRBJ2-3; D unresolved. CDR3 length: 16 amino acids. Trimming cost V 1 base and J 3 bases, with 14 bases left between them. Per the germline V gene, CDR1 is MGHRA and CDR2 is YSYEKL. This CDR3 reads CASSQGAAFGTDTQYF. In nucleotides, the CDR3 is TGCGCCAGCAGCCAAGGGGCGGCTTTCGGGACAGATACGCAGTATTTT.

This clone showed up just a few times. Other DNA sequences in this specimen translate into the identical CDR3. The genes are TRBV5-1 and TRBJ2-3; D perhaps matches TRBD1 (6 bases). The ends were cut back, 4 bases at V and 0 bases at J, with 15 bases in the middle. This CDR3 contains 16 residues. Germline CDR1 is SGHRS and CDR2 is YFSETQ. This chain's CDR3 is CASSALIQGSTDTQYF. The CDR3 DNA follows: TGCGCCAGCAGCGCTTTAATCCAGGGGAGCACAGATACGCAGTATTTT.

The chain links TRBV19 to TRBJ2-2; 10 bases align to TRBD2. The CDR3 contains 19 residues. With V trimmed by 2 bases and J by 5 bases, 14 bases remained unmatched. The germline V gene encodes CDR1 LNHDA and CDR2 SQIVND (reference sequence). The chain's CDR3 is CASSIRPFPLAGETGELFF. CDR3 coding DNA: TGTGCCAGTAGTATAAGGCCATTCCCTCTAGCGGGAGAGACCGGGGAGCTGTTTTTT.

The V gene is TRBV27, the J gene TRBJ1-5; 8 bases match TRBD1. The CDR3 length is 16 residues. V lost 6 bases to trimming and J lost 0 bases; unmatched junction nucleotides: 7. CDR1 and CDR2 from the germline V gene are MNHEY and SMNVEV (reference sequence). The CDR3 coding sequence is TGTGCCAGCAGCCAGAGGACAGGGATTAGCAATCAGCCCCAGCATTTT. Translating it yields CASSQRTGISNQPQHF.

The J gene is TRBJ2-7, the V gene TRBV7-9; 10 bases agree with TRBD1. This CDR3 contains 13 residues. V lost 5 bases, J lost 3 bases, and 1 base stayed unmatched. Germline CDR1 and CDR2: SEHNR and FQNEAQ (reference sequence). The CDR3 DNA is TGTGCCAGCAGCAGGACAGGGGGCTACGAGCAGTACTTC. Encoded protein: CASSRTGGYEQYF.

The chain joins TRBV6-1 to TRBJ2-6; D is unclear. CDR3 length: 16 residues. V lost 4 bases and J lost 0, with 10 bases in between. Germline loops: CDR1 MNHNS, CDR2 SASEGT. DNA of the CDR3: TGTGCCAGCAGTGCCCGCGGTTACTCTGGGGCCAACGTCCTGACTTTC. It specifies CASSARGYSGANVLTF.

The chain joins TRBV7-9 to TRBJ2-1, with 9 bases identical to TRBD1. The CDR3 loop spans 14 amino acids. Germline CDR1 and CDR2: SEHNR and FQNEAQ (reference sequence). Trimming cost V 8 bases and J 6 bases; bases outside gene matches: 8. In nucleotides, the CDR3 is TGTGCCAGCGAGCCGGGACAGGGCACCAATGAGCAGTTCTTC. Residues: CASEPGQGTNEQFF.

This chain joins TRBV4-1 and TRBJ2-2, with D unclear. The CDR3 extends over 15 amino acids. Germline values: CDR1 MGHRA, CDR2 YSYEKL. The V gene lost 4 bases and the J gene lost 5 bases, with 14 bases spanning the gap. CDR3 protein: CASSLNTPRTGELFF. CDR3 bases: TGCGCCAGCAGCCTCAACACCCCTAGGACCGGGGAGCTGTTTTTT.

V is TRBV4-2 and J is TRBJ2-7; 12 bases map to TRBD1. The CDR3 spans 17 residues. The J segment lost 7 bases and the V segment lost 4 bases, leaving 14 bases of the junction unmatched. Germline V lookup: CDR1 LGHNA, CDR2 YNFKEQ. CDR3 residues: CASSRDRGRGSHREQYF. CDR3 DNA: TGTGCCAGCAGCCGGGACAGGGGGCGCGGGAGCCATAGGGAGCAGTACTTC.

This clone appeared a few times. The chain carries TRBV30 and TRBJ1-2; D unresolved. V lost 3 bases and J 6 bases, leaving 14 bases between the germline ends. The CDR3 is 13 amino acids. The V gene's germline CDR1 is GTSNPN and CDR2 SVGIG (reference sequence). CDR3 bases: TGTGCCTGGAGAGGGTGGGGAGGTGATGGCTACACCTTC. Translated, it gives CAWRGWGGDGYTF.

This rearrangement joins TRBV15 to TRBJ1-4; D may be TRBD1 (6 bases). CDR1 and CDR2 from the germline V gene are LNHNV and YYDKDF (reference sequence). V lost 0 bases to trimming and J lost 8 bases, with 19 bases between them. The CDR3 has 17 residues. For the CDR3, the DNA is TGTGCCACCAGCAGAGATCTAGGGGGGGCGTTAGCAGAAAAACTGTTTTTT. Protein sequence: CATSRDLGGALAEKLFF.

The chain is built from TRBV18 and TRBJ2-5; perhaps TRBD1 as D (5 bases). Germline V gene sequence: CDR1 KGHSH, CDR2 LQKENI. Deletions cut 3 bases from V and 4 bases from J, with 9 bases between. The CDR3 spans 13 residues. CDR3 region: CASSPGQLETQYF. The CDR3 DNA reads TGTGCCAGCTCACCGGGGCAGTTAGAGACCCAGTACTTC.

DNA for the CDR3: TGTGCCAGCAGCCCCGGACGTCTGATGGATAGCAATCAGCCCCAGCATTTT. Its protein product is CASSPGRLMDSNQPQHF. The V call is TRBV7-3, the J call TRBJ1-5; D ambiguous. The CDR3 is 17 amino acids. V lost 5 bases, J lost 0 bases, and 17 bases lay in between. Germline V gene data show CDR1 as SGHTA and CDR2 as FQGTGA.

This chain links TRBV19 with TRBJ2-3; 9 bases align to TRBD2. From germline, CDR1 is LNHDA and CDR2 SQIVND (reference sequence). The CDR3 is 18 residues long. V shed 4 bases, J shed 4 bases, and the junction held 15 bases outside the gene matches. Here the CDR3 reads CASSNRPSAGGPSDTQYF. The CDR3 bases are TGTGCCAGTAGTAACCGCCCCTCGGCGGGAGGGCCCTCAGATACGCAGTATTTT.